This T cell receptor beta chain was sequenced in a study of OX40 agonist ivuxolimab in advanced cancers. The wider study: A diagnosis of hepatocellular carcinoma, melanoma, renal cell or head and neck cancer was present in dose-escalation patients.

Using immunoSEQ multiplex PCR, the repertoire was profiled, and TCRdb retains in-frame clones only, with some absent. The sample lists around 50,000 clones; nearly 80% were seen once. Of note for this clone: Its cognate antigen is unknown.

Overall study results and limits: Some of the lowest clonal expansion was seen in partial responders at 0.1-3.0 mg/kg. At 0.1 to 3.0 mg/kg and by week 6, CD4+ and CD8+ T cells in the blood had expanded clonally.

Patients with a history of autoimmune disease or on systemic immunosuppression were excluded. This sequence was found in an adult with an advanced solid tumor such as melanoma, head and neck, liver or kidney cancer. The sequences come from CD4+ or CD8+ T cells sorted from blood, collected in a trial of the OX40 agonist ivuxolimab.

The CDR3 bases are TGTGCCAGCAGCTATAGCGGGACGGCCTACAATGAGCAGTTCTTC. Its protein product is CASSYSGTAYNEQFF. This chain uses TRBV11-2 with TRBJ2-1; 8 bases fit TRBD2. Germline lookup yields CDR1 SGHAT and CDR2 FQNNGV. CDR3 length: 15 amino acids. V was pared by 4 bases and J by 2 bases, with 4 bases of the junction left unmatched.